This passage covers 30 T cell receptor beta chains from one sample sequenced in a study of control samples from healthy donors and cancer patients. The protocol was immunoSEQ multiplex PCR, while the TCRdb copy is restricted to in-frame clones and leaves out a portion. The sample shows roughly 59,000 clones, more than 90% of them seen only once. Sequencing was done on a sample of PBMCs. The receptors derive from a man in his forties with colorectal cancer.

The V gene is TRBV30, the J gene TRBJ1-6, with a possible D match to TRBD1 (6 bases). The CDR3 covers 14 residues. Looked up from germline, CDR1 is GTSNPN and CDR2 is SVGIG (reference sequence). V lost 2 bases to trimming and J lost 7 bases, with 12 bases between them. CDR3 coding DNA: TGTGCCTGGAGTATCACAGGGCCCAATTCACCCCTCCACTTT. Translation: CAWSITGPNSPLHF.

This clone was counted between two and nine times. This chain joins TRBV6-4 and TRBJ1-5; D ambiguous. CDR3 size: 20 residues. Germline assignment: CDR1 MRHNA and CDR2 SNTAGT. V was shortened by 0 bases and J by 0 bases, with 21 bases between the two germline ends. For the CDR3, the DNA is TGTGCCAGCAGTGACTCGAGTCGTAATAGTAGGAGGTATAGCAATCAGCCCCAGCATTTT. Translating it yields CASSDSSRNSRRYSNQPQHF.

The chain carries TRBV20-1 and TRBJ2-1; D uncertain. Trimming shortened V by 6 bases and J by 9 bases, and 21 bases separated the two germline ends. CDR3 length: 14 amino acids. Germline-derived CDR1 and CDR2 are DFQATT and SNEGSKA (reference sequence). CDR3 nucleotide sequence: TGCAGTGCGAGTCCCGGGTCCCATCAAAGTGAGCAGTTCTTC. Translating it yields CSASPGSHQSEQFF.

The rearrangement uses TRBV9 and TRBJ2-1; 8 nucleotides match TRBD1. The length of the CDR3 is 15 residues. V lost 4 bases to trimming and J lost 7 bases; unmatched junction nucleotides: 10. Germline values: CDR1 SGDLS, CDR2 YYNGEE. This chain's CDR3 is CASSTGGSFWNEQFF. The CDR3 bases are TGTGCCAGCAGCACAGGGGGATCTTTCTGGAATGAGCAGTTCTTC.

This chain links TRBV5-1 with TRBJ2-2; D is unresolved. This CDR3 contains 11 residues. Germline V gene sequence: CDR1 SGHRS, CDR2 YFSETQ. Deletions cut 2 bases from V and 7 bases from J, with 3 bases between. CDR3: CASSFGGELFF. The CDR3 bases are TGCGCCAGCAGCTTCGGCGGGGAGCTGTTTTTT. The complete variable domain, with remaining parts taken from reference TRBV5-1 and TRBJ2-2, reads KAGVTQTPRYLIKTRGQQVTLSCSPISGHRSVSWYQQTPGQGLQFLFEYFSETQRNKGNFPGRFSGRQFSNSRSEMNVSTLELGDSALYLCASSFGGELFFGEGSRLTVL.

The CDR3 spells CASSLRAEVGNQPQHF. The CDR3 bases are TGTGCCAGCAGCTTGCGGGCGGAGGTAGGCAATCAGCCCCAGCATTTT. V gene TRBV5-5 combines with J gene TRBJ1-5; no reliable D call. The ends were cut back, 1 base at V and 2 bases at J, with 13 bases in the middle. CDR3 size: 16 residues. Germline CDR1 and CDR2: SGHKS and YYEKEE (reference sequence).

V gene TRBV19 combines with J gene TRBJ1-1; D remains ambiguous. Trimming removed 3 bases from V and 7 bases from J, with 12 bases in between. Per the germline V gene, CDR1 is LNHDA and CDR2 is SQIVND (reference sequence). There are 13 residues in the CDR3. CDR3 protein: CASSIGVVDEAFF. The CDR3 DNA reads as TGTGCCAGTAGTATTGGGGTCGTCGATGAAGCTTTCTTT. Filled out from reference TRBV19 and TRBJ1-1, the complete variable domain reads DGGITQSPKYLFRKEGQNVTLSCEQNLNHDAMYWYRQDPGQGLRLIYYSQIVNDFQKGDIAEGYSVSREKKESFPLTVTSAQKNPTAFYLCASSIGVVDEAFFGQGTRLTVV.

The chain joins TRBV7-2 to TRBJ1-5; TRBD1 matches 8 bases. This CDR3 has 14 amino acids. Germline V gives CDR1 SGHTA, CDR2 FQGNSA. Trimming cost V 9 bases and J 6 bases; bases outside gene matches: 10. The CDR3 nucleotides are TGTGCCAGTTCTCAGGGGGCATCGGTTCAGCCCCAGCATTTT. This encodes CASSQGASVQPQHF.

J is TRBJ1-4 and V is TRBV18; 7 nucleotides align to TRBD1. Germline values: CDR1 KGHSH, CDR2 LQKENI. The V segment lost 4 bases and the J segment 0 bases; nucleotides outside the gene matches: 8. This CDR3 region has 17 residues. In DNA form, the CDR3 reads TGTGCCAGCTCACTGGGACAGATTTTTGCAACTAATGAAAAACTGTTTTTT. Translation: CASSLGQIFATNEKLFF.

The V and J genes are TRBV5-8 and TRBJ1-5, with D unresolved. The CDR3 is 13 residues long. Germline values: CDR1 SGHTS, CDR2 YDEGEE. The V and J ends lost 7 bases and 5 bases respectively, with 13 bases between them. As DNA, the CDR3 is TGTGCCAGCGGGTTGCGGTGGGATCAGCCCCAGCATTTT. Translating it yields CASGLRWDQPQHF.

This clone was recorded only once. The V gene is TRBV18, the J gene TRBJ2-2; 8 positions agree with TRBD2. V lost 3 bases and J lost 0; bases outside the gene matches: 3. This CDR3 has 16 residues. Germline CDR1 reads KGHSH; CDR2 reads LQKENI. This CDR3 is CASSPVAGSNTGELFF. DNA of the CDR3: TGTGCCAGCTCACCCGTAGCGGGGTCGAACACCGGGGAGCTGTTTTTT.

The V call is TRBV6-2 or TRBV6-3, the J call TRBJ1-1, with D perhaps matching TRBD1 (6 bases). Germline values: CDR1 MNHEY, CDR2 SVGEGT. There are 11 residues in the CDR3. V was pared by 2 bases and J by 9 bases, with 7 bases between. CDR3 residues: CASSYGQKAFF. The CDR3 DNA reads TGTGCCAGCAGTTACGGACAGAAAGCTTTCTTT.

V usage is TRBV7-2 and J usage is TRBJ1-5; D remains unclear. V gave up 2 bases and J gave up 5 bases, with 7 bases separating them. The CDR3 extends over 13 amino acids. Looked up from germline, CDR1 is SGHTA and CDR2 is FQGNSA. The chain's CDR3 is CASSLKADQPQHF. CDR3 DNA sequence: TGTGCCAGCAGCTTAAAGGCGGATCAGCCCCAGCATTTT.

The V gene is TRBV10-3, the J gene TRBJ1-2; 9 positions match TRBD1. The CDR3 loop spans 13 amino acids. J was trimmed by 4 bases and V by 6 bases; bases with no gene match: 3. CDR1 is ENHRY, CDR2 SYGVKD, per germline. The CDR3 nucleotides are TGTGCCATCAGCCCGACAGGGGGCTATGGCTACACCTTC. This codes for CAISPTGGYGYTF.

The J gene is TRBJ1-3, the V gene TRBV7-8, with 10 bases fitting TRBD1. Germline V gene lookup returns CDR1 SGHVS and CDR2 FQNEAQ. V shed 2 bases, J shed 6 bases, and the junction held 4 bases outside the gene matches. CDR3 length equals 15 residues. For the CDR3, the DNA is TGTGCCAGCAGCTTACGGGGACAGGGGCCAAACACCATATATTTT. Translating it yields CASSLRGQGPNTIYF.

This chain joins TRBV5-4 and TRBJ2-1, with 7 positions matching TRBD1. Germline V gene sequence: CDR1 SGHNT, CDR2 YYREEE (reference sequence). The CDR3 covers 15 residues. V lost 0 bases and J lost 2; bases outside the gene matches: 2. The CDR3 loop reads CASSLVQGAYNEQFF. The CDR3, as DNA: TGTGCCAGCAGCTTGGTGCAGGGGGCCTACAATGAGCAGTTCTTC.

The chain has TRBV5-4 and TRBJ1-1; D gene unclear. The CDR3 is made up of 15 amino acids. CDR1 and CDR2 (germline): SGHNT, YYREEE (reference sequence). The V and J ends lost 1 base and 4 bases respectively, with 14 bases between them. CDR3 nucleotides: TGTGCCAGCAGCTTGTTTAATCAAGGGAGCACTGAAGCTTTCTTT. It is translated as CASSLFNQGSTEAFF. Together with reference TRBV5-4 and TRBJ1-1, the CDR3 gives the full variable domain: ETGVTQSPTHLIKTRGQQVTLRCSSQSGHNTVSWYQQALGQGPQFIFQYYREEENGRGNFPPRFSGLQFPNYSSELNVNALELDDSALYLCASSLFNQGSTEAFFGQGTRLTVV.

The chain couples TRBV11-2 to TRBJ2-5; 8 positions agree with TRBD2. Per germline, CDR1 SGHAT and CDR2 FQNNGV. The J segment lost 6 bases and the V segment lost 5 bases, leaving 14 bases of the junction unmatched. The CDR3 has 16 amino acids. The CDR3 coding sequence is TGTGCCAGCAGCCCTACGGGGGGGGCTTTAGTTAAGACCCAGTACTTC. It is translated as CASSPTGGALVKTQYF.

The chain combines TRBV20-1 with TRBJ2-7; 8 bases agree with TRBD1. The CDR3 runs 15 residues. V trimming: 3 bases; J trimming: 3 bases; junction bases outside the gene matches: 10. Germline lookup yields CDR1 DFQATT and CDR2 SNEGSKA (reference sequence). The CDR3 DNA reads as TGCAGTGCTAGTGCCCCGGACAGGGCGGGCTACGAGCAGTACTTC. This sequence encodes CSASAPDRAGYEQYF.

V is TRBV18 and J is TRBJ1-1; the D is unclear. The V gene lost 5 bases and the J gene lost 3 bases, with 7 bases spanning the gap. The CDR3 has 12 residues. Germline lookup yields CDR1 KGHSH and CDR2 LQKENI. The CDR3 nucleotides read TGTGCCAGCTCATCATTCGACACTGAAGCTTTCTTT. This sequence encodes CASSSFDTEAFF.

The chain combines TRBV19 with TRBJ1-1, with TRBD1 matching 8 bases. J gave up 2 bases and V 6 bases, and 11 bases lay outside the gene matches. This CDR3 has 16 amino acids. CDR1 and CDR2 (germline): LNHDA, SQIVND (reference sequence). CDR3 DNA sequence: TGTGCCAGTAGGGGGAAGCGGACAGGGTATAACACTGAAGCTTTCTTT. Translated, it gives CASRGKRTGYNTEAFF. Full variable domain (missing parts from reference TRBV19 and TRBJ1-1): DGGITQSPKYLFRKEGQNVTLSCEQNLNHDAMYWYRQDPGQGLRLIYYSQIVNDFQKGDIAEGYSVSREKKESFPLTVTSAQKNPTAFYLCASRGKRTGYNTEAFFGQGTRLTVV.

The CDR3 region has the DNA TGTGCCAGCAGCTTAGACAGGGGTAGATACACCTTC. Translating it yields CASSLDRGRYTF. The V call is TRBV11-3, the J call TRBJ1-2; tentatively, D is TRBD1 (6 bases). CDR1 and CDR2 (germline): SGHNT, YENEEA. The germline V and J ends were trimmed by 0 bases and 11 bases, with 10 bases remaining between them. There are 12 residues in the CDR3.

The J gene is TRBJ1-1, the V gene TRBV19; D might be TRBD1 (5 bases). CDR1 is LNHDA, CDR2 SQIVND, per germline (reference sequence). The CDR3 runs to 13 residues. V lost 1 base to trimming and J lost 13 bases, with 16 bases between them. CDR3 sequence: CASSIGPTAQGFF. DNA for the CDR3: TGTGCCAGTAGTATAGGCCCGACAGCCCAAGGTTTCTTT.

V is TRBV6-1 and J is TRBJ1-4; no reliable D call. CDR3 length: 13 amino acids. V gave up 3 bases and J gave up 8 bases, with 10 bases separating them. CDR1 and CDR2 from the germline V gene are MNHNS and SASEGT. The CDR3 DNA sequence: TGTGCCAGCAGTGACGGGTTCGGGGAAAAACTGTTTTTT. This sequence encodes CASSDGFGEKLFF.

The chain has TRBV19 and TRBJ2-3, with 8 bases fitting TRBD1. The germline gives CDR1 LNHDA, CDR2 SQIVND (reference sequence). The CDR3 consists of 17 residues. V shed 8 bases and J 5 bases; nucleotides not matched to a gene: 18. The DNA of the CDR3 is TGTGCCAGTCGACCCACTAGGACAGGGTTGGGACTAGATACGCAGTATTTT. It codes for CASRPTRTGLGLDTQYF.

This rearrangement joins TRBV4-2 to TRBJ2-3, with D possibly TRBD2 on 5 matching bases. Looked up from germline, CDR1 is LGHNA and CDR2 is YNFKEQ. V lost 0 bases and J 0 bases, leaving 7 bases between the germline ends. The CDR3 has 15 residues. The CDR3 sequence is CASSQDSASTDTQYF. DNA of the CDR3: TGTGCCAGCAGCCAAGATAGCGCCAGCACAGATACGCAGTATTTT.

The rearrangement uses TRBV6-5 and TRBJ1-6; D unclear. The ends were cut back, 0 bases at V and 9 bases at J, with 9 bases in the middle. The CDR3 totals 14 residues. The germline V gene encodes CDR1 MNHEY and CDR2 SVGAGI. CDR3 loop: CASSYSKNPSPLHF. CDR3 coding DNA: TGTGCCAGCAGTTACTCGAAAAACCCTTCACCCCTCCACTTT.

This chain joins TRBV4-2 and TRBJ2-2; D call uncertain. The CDR3 runs to 14 residues. The ends were cut back, 4 bases at V and 0 bases at J, with 6 bases in the middle. Germline assignment: CDR1 LGHNA and CDR2 YNFKEQ. For the CDR3, the DNA is TGTGCCAGCAGCCGCGGATCGAACACCGGGGAGCTGTTTTTT. This gives the protein CASSRGSNTGELFF.

The genes are TRBV7-2 and TRBJ1-2; TRBD1 matches 8 bases. CDR3 length: 14 amino acids. After removal of 4 bases from V and 5 bases from J, the junction contained 6 bases not matched to a gene. Germline CDR1 SGHTA, CDR2 FQGNSA. CDR3 sequence: CASSYSTGEYGYTF. CDR3 sequence (DNA): TGTGCCAGCAGCTATTCGACAGGGGAGTATGGCTACACCTTC.

V is TRBV6-5 and J is TRBJ1-6, with D hard to call. The germline V gene encodes CDR1 MNHEY and CDR2 SVGAGI. Trimming took 4 bases from V and 6 from J, leaving 13 bases between them. The CDR3 runs 15 residues. CDR3 sequence (DNA): TGTGCCAGCAGTTTTGGGTTTACAAGTAATTCACCCCTCCACTTT. This encodes CASSFGFTSNSPLHF.